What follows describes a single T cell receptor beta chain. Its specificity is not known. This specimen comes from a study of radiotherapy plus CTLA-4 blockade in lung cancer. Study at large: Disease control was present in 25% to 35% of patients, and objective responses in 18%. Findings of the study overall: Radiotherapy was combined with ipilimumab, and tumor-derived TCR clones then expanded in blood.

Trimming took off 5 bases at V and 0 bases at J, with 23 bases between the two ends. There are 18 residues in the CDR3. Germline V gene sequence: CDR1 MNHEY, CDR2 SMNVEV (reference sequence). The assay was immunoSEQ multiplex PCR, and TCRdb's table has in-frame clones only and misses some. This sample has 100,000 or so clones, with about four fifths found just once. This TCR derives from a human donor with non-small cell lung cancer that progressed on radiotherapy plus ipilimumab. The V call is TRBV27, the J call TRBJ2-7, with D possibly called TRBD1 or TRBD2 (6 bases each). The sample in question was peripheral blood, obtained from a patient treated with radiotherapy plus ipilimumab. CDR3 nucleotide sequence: TGTGCCAGCAGTCCCGCTAACTTCGGGGGCAAATACTCCTACGAGCAGTACTTC. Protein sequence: CASSPANFGGKYSYEQYF.